The 24 T cell receptor beta chains presented below share a single source sample, sequenced in a study of response to subunit inactivated influenza vaccine. TCRdb redid the calling of the RT-PCR reads with MiXCR, one entry per CDR3 protein. This table holds about 570,000 distinct CDR3 sequences, approximately 10% found once. Another study also made use of these data, one on T cells expressing NK-cell markers. Per that study: Production of TCR beta cDNA relied on 5'RACE template switching with UMIs.

This sample comprised PBMCs from blood, obtained on the day of vaccination. The receptors derive from a man aged 50-60 years who received an inactivated influenza vaccine.

This clonotype was observed a few times. The rearrangement uses TRBV5-1 and TRBJ2-6, with D maybe TRBD1 (6 bases). CDR3 length equals 15 residues. V lost 4 bases, J lost 1 base, and 9 bases lay in between. Germline values: CDR1 SGHRS, CDR2 YFSETQ. The CDR3, as DNA: TGCGCCAGCAGCGTCAGGGGTTCTGGGGCCAACGTCCTGACTTTC. As protein: CASSVRGSGANVLTF.

In this sample, this clonotype turned up many times. The chain couples TRBV29-1 to TRBJ2-7; TRBD1 aligns across 7 bases. Germline assignment: CDR1 SQVTM and CDR2 ANQGSEA. The CDR3 has 14 amino acids. V gave up 5 bases and J gave up 5 bases; unmatched junction bases: 12. In DNA, the CDR3 is TGCAGCGTTATAAATAGGGACAGTAGCAACGAGCAGTACTTC. It codes for CSVINRDSSNEQYF.

The chain employs TRBV14 and TRBJ2-1; 8 bases fit TRBD1. In germline, CDR1 is SGHDN, CDR2 FVKESK. CDR3 size: 17 residues. Trimming cost V 0 bases and J 3 bases; bases outside gene matches: 7. Written as DNA, the CDR3 is TGTGCCAGCAGCCAAGATCTGGGACAGGCAGACTACAATGAGCAGTTCTTC. Encoded protein: CASSQDLGQADYNEQFF. The variable domain in full, with the rest retrieved from reference TRBV14 and TRBJ2-1, is EAGVTQFPSHSVIEKGQTVTLRCDPISGHDNLYWYRRVMGKEIKFLLHFVKESKQDESGMPNNRFLAERTGGTYSTLKVQPAELEDSGVYFCASSQDLGQADYNEQFFGPGTRLTVL.

This rearrangement joins TRBV9 to TRBJ2-7, with D possibly called TRBD1 or TRBD2 (5 bases each). The germline V and J ends were trimmed by 2 bases and 2 bases, with 11 bases remaining between them. The CDR3 is 14 residues long. Germline values: CDR1 SGDLS, CDR2 YYNGEE. The CDR3 is CASSVGTDTYEQYF. CDR3 in DNA: TGTGCCAGCAGCGTCGGGACGGATACCTACGAGCAGTACTTC.

The V call is TRBV7-2, the J call TRBJ2-1; D gene uncertain. CDR3 size: 16 residues. Germline CDR1 SGHTA, CDR2 FQGNSA. Trimming removed 1 base at V and 5 bases at J, with 15 bases between. CDR3 nucleotides: TGTGCCAGCAGCTTAGGGACCGAGATACGGAACAATGAGCAGTTCTTC. As protein: CASSLGTEIRNNEQFF.

Only a few counts were recorded for this clonotype. The chain combines TRBV24-1 with TRBJ2-3, with TRBD2 matching 8 bases. This CDR3 is built from 15 residues. Germline trimming cut 9 bases from V and 3 bases from J; bases unmatched to any gene: 10. Germline loops: CDR1 KGHDR, CDR2 SFDVKD. DNA for the CDR3: TGTGCCACCCATCCAGGCGGGGGGCTTACAGATACGCAGTATTTT. Translating it yields CATHPGGGLTDTQYF.

This clonotype was seen a handful of times. The CDR3: CASSLLRGDYGYTF. In DNA form, the CDR3 reads TGTGCCAGCAGTTTATTGCGGGGGGACTATGGCTACACCTTC. J is TRBJ1-2 and V is TRBV28; possibly TRBD1 for D (5 bases). CDR3 length: 14 residues. Trimming shortened V by 1 base and J by 3 bases, and 9 bases separated the two germline ends. In germline, CDR1 is MDHEN, CDR2 SYDVKM.

On this clonotype itself: This may stem from a read error, because a much larger clone lies one nucleotide away. V usage is TRBV28 and J usage is TRBJ1-1; 8 positions match TRBD1. The CDR3 runs 16 residues. The germline V gene encodes CDR1 MDHEN and CDR2 SYDVKM. V dropped 5 bases and J dropped 1; count of bases not matched to a gene: 9. The CDR3 DNA is TGTGCCAGCAGTCCTATGGGGGACAGGCAGAACACTGAAGCTTTCTTT. As protein: CASSPMGDRQNTEAFF.

This clonotype was picked up a small number of times. The chain joins TRBV27 to TRBJ2-7; D could derive from TRBD1 or TRBD2 (6 bases each). The V gene lost 2 bases and the J gene lost 0 bases, with 11 bases spanning the gap. The CDR3 is 15 residues long. Germline CDR1 is MNHEY and CDR2 is SMNVEV (reference sequence). CDR3 sequence reads: CASSLGGGDSYEQYF. The DNA for the CDR3 is TGTGCCAGCAGTTTAGGAGGGGGAGACTCCTACGAGCAGTACTTC.

The gene calls are TRBV12-3 or TRBV12-4 and TRBJ2-1; TRBD1 aligns across 8 bases. Losses at the gene ends were 6 bases for V and 9 bases for J; bases not matched to a gene: 10. The CDR3 length is 14 residues. As DNA, the CDR3 is TGTGCCAGCAGCAAAGATCAGGGGGCGGTTGAGCAGTTCTTC. Translation: CASSKDQGAVEQFF.

This clonotype came up a few times. This CDR3 reads CASSYSPGDKEQYF. CDR3 nucleotide sequence: TGTGCCAGCAGTTACTCTCCTGGGGATAAAGAGCAGTACTTC. The V gene is TRBV6-2 or TRBV6-3, the J gene TRBJ2-7, with D unclear. This CDR3 spans 14 amino acids. Germline V gives CDR1 MNHEY, CDR2 SVGEGT. V lost 0 bases and J lost 7, with 13 bases in between.

The chain recombines TRBV4-2 with TRBJ2-1, with D maybe TRBD1 (6 bases). The CDR3 has 16 residues. Looked up from germline, CDR1 is LGHNA and CDR2 is YNFKEQ. Trimming took 3 bases from V and 2 from J, leaving 14 bases between them. CDR3 sequence: CASSHRGDSTYNEQFF. CDR3 in DNA: TGTGCCAGCAGCCACAGGGGAGACAGCACCTACAATGAGCAGTTCTTC.

This clonotype was detected ten times or more. The chain joins TRBV12-3 or TRBV12-4 to TRBJ2-3; maybe TRBD1 (5 bases). The CDR3 consists of 16 residues. V was trimmed by 3 bases and J by 1 base, leaving 14 bases between them. The CDR3 protein is CASSFAYLGGTDTQYF. DNA of the CDR3: TGTGCCAGCAGTTTCGCCTATTTAGGGGGCACAGATACGCAGTATTTT.

This clonotype was counted at least ten times. The J gene is TRBJ2-2, the V gene TRBV20-1; 11 nucleotides agree with TRBD1. Trimming removed 5 bases from V and 0 bases from J; junction bases left unmatched: 5. Germline CDR1 is DFQATT and CDR2 is SNEGSKA (reference sequence). This CDR3 contains 16 residues. The CDR3 DNA sequence: TGCAGTGCTCCGGACAGGGGGCGTTCGAACACCGGGGAGCTGTTTTTT. Amino acid sequence: CSAPDRGRSNTGELFF.

The chain uses TRBV4-3 and TRBJ2-3; D may be TRBD2 (5 bases). CDR1 is LGHNA, CDR2 YSLEER, per germline. This CDR3 has 15 residues. Deletions cut 0 bases from V and 2 bases from J, with 9 bases between. Written as DNA, the CDR3 is TGCGCCAGCAGCCAAGATCAGCGGTACACAGATACGCAGTATTTT. Its protein product is CASSQDQRYTDTQYF.

This clonotype appeared many times. The chain recombines TRBV27 with TRBJ2-3, with 8 bases lining up with TRBD2. V gave up 2 bases and J gave up 0 bases; unmatched junction bases: 4. Germline CDR1 and CDR2: MNHEY and SMNVEV (reference sequence). This CDR3 spans 16 amino acids. In DNA, the CDR3 is TGTGCCAGCAGTTTAATAGCGGGGACTAGCACAGATACGCAGTATTTT. Protein sequence: CASSLIAGTSTDTQYF.

This clonotype was seen a few times. The V and J genes are TRBV20-1 and TRBJ1-5; no clear D gene. V was shortened by 0 bases and J by 7 bases, with 13 bases between the two germline ends. This CDR3 comprises 14 residues. The V gene's germline CDR1 is DFQATT and CDR2 SNEGSKA (reference sequence). CDR3 region: CSARDWRVGQPQHF. CDR3 DNA sequence: TGCAGTGCTAGAGATTGGAGGGTGGGACAGCCCCAGCATTTT.

This chain uses TRBV6-1 with TRBJ2-7; 8 bases are a match to TRBD1. The J segment lost 0 bases and the V segment lost 3 bases, leaving 4 bases of the junction unmatched. Germline CDR1 reads MNHNS; CDR2 reads SASEGT. The CDR3 spans 15 residues. In nucleotides, the CDR3 is TGTGCCAGCAGTGACAGGGGGCTAAGCTCCTACGAGCAGTACTTC. It is translated as CASSDRGLSSYEQYF.

This sequence joins TRBV29-1 and TRBJ2-5, with D tentatively TRBD2 (6 bases). The CDR3 sequence is 12 residues long. From germline, CDR1 is SQVTM and CDR2 ANQGSEA. V lost 5 bases and J 2 bases, leaving 9 bases between the germline ends. The CDR3 DNA sequence: TGCAGCGTTCTAGCGAATCAAGAGACCCAGTACTTC. It translates to CSVLANQETQYF. Using reference TRBV29-1 and TRBJ2-5 for the parts outside the CDR3, the full variable domain is SAVISQKPSRDICQRGTSLTIQCQVDSQVTMMFWYRQQPGQSLTLIATANQGSEATYESGFVIDKFPISRPNLTFSTLTVSNMSPEDSSIYLCSVLANQETQYFGPGTRLLVL.

The chain employs TRBV7-8 and TRBJ2-3; tentatively, D is TRBD2 (5 bases). CDR1 SGHVS and CDR2 FQNEAQ come from the germline V gene. The CDR3 covers 16 residues. V was cut by 0 bases and J by 2 bases, with 12 bases left in between. The CDR3: CASSLADPGITDTQYF. DNA for the CDR3: TGTGCCAGCAGCTTAGCGGATCCGGGGATCACAGATACGCAGTATTTT.

This clonotype has just a few counts. The CDR3 sequence: CASSLAPASSETQYF. Here the CDR3 DNA reads TGTGCCAGCAGCTTAGCCCCGGCTAGTTCAGAGACCCAGTACTTC. The V gene is TRBV7-2, the J gene TRBJ2-5; D is uncertain. Germline CDR1 SGHTA, CDR2 FQGNSA. The CDR3 is 15 residues long. V shed 0 bases and J shed 4 bases, with 12 bases lying between them.

This clonotype has a count of ten or more. The CDR3, as DNA: TGTGCCAGCAGCCCTCGGGCAGGGGGTTACGAGCAGTACTTC. This translates into CASSPRAGGYEQYF. The V gene is TRBV12-3 or TRBV12-4, the J gene TRBJ2-7, with 7 bases fitting TRBD1. This CDR3 is 14 amino acids long. J was trimmed by 4 bases and V by 6 bases; bases with no gene match: 9.

This chain links TRBV4-2 with TRBJ2-7, with D perhaps TRBD2 (5 bases). This CDR3 is 14 amino acids long. CDR1 is LGHNA, CDR2 YNFKEQ, per germline. The ends were cut back, 0 bases at V and 6 bases at J, with 12 bases in the middle. In DNA form, the CDR3 reads TGTGCCAGCAGCCAAGATCACGCAGGACTCGAGCAGTACTTC. The encoded protein is CASSQDHAGLEQYF.

This clonotype appeared a few times. The chain employs TRBV20-1 and TRBJ2-1; TRBD2 agrees at 11 bases. CDR1 is DFQATT, CDR2 SNEGSKA, per germline (reference sequence). There are 15 residues in the CDR3. Unmatched junction bases numbered 8, after V lost 3 bases and J lost 7 bases. CDR3 protein: CSASWTSGFDNEQFF. As DNA, the CDR3 is TGCAGTGCTAGCTGGACTAGCGGGTTTGATAATGAGCAGTTCTTC.